The source of this T cell receptor (beta chain) is a study of T cells after yellow fever vaccination. The study made its TCR cDNA through 5'RACE template switching. That step introduced a universal primer site along with UMIs. From the 5' RACE reads, TCRdb called clonotypes with MiXCR, one entry per CDR3 protein. The data show around 360,000 distinct CDR3 sequences, approximately 10% seen once. The CDR3 spans 15 residues. With 1 base removed from V and 5 bases from J, the gap between germline ends came to 11 bases. CDR1 and CDR2 (germline): SGHTA, FQGTGA. This clonotype was counted only a few times. Antigen: not known. Study-level points and caveats: Clonotypes found in both CD4 and CD8 compartments made up a small share. The secondary response showed a weaker magnitude and a faster peak, day 5 versus 15. The study re-detected most primary-vaccination clones after the booster (96% CD4, roughly 90% CD8).

The sequence was obtained from a man between 18 and 35 years old who received the YFV17D yellow fever vaccine. The chain carries TRBV7-3 and TRBJ2-2; no clear D. Source: PBMCs, taken on the day of the first yellow fever vaccination. Written as DNA, the CDR3 is TGTGCCAGCAGCTTAAATTTTCACGTAACCGGGGAGCTGTTTTTT. Translating it yields CASSLNFHVTGELFF.